These T cell receptor beta chains were read from a single sample in a study of blood T cells in healthy people across ages. Each CDR3 protein is one row after TCRdb ran MiXCR on the 5' RACE reads. The sample has 600,000 to 900,000 distinct CDR3 sequences; around 25% are singletons. The sample was also linked to a second study, of T cells of mothers and their children.

The sequenced material came from blood. These TCRs come from a boy younger than 18 in good health. Both conserved end residues are part of each CDR3. The order of the fields is D gene, V gene, J gene, clone size, CDR3 protein, CDR3 DNA. D genes are given only for firm matches. Not all rows give a size; the values are once, few, many and, for expanded clones, a class.

D gene: -
V gene: TRBV29-1
J gene: TRBJ2-6
clone size: -
CDR3 protein: CSVEEGRFGANVLTF
CDR3 DNA: TGCAGCGTTGAAGAGGGAAGGTTTGGGGCCAACGTCCTGACTTTC

D gene: -
V gene: TRBV6-5
J gene: TRBJ2-4
clone size: -
CDR3 protein: CASSPGLVLAKNIQYF
CDR3 DNA: TGTGCCAGCAGCCCAGGTTTGGTTCTAGCCAAAAACATTCAGTACTTC

D gene: -
V gene: TRBV12-3/TRBV12-4
J gene: TRBJ1-6
clone size: -
CDR3 protein: CASRREILESPLHF
CDR3 DNA: TGTGCCAGCAGAAGGGAGATCTTAGAATCACCCCTCCACTTT

D gene: -
V gene: TRBV20-1
J gene: TRBJ2-7
clone size: few
CDR3 protein: CSAGGGDRAAYEQYF
CDR3 DNA: TGCAGTGCCGGGGGGGGGGACAGGGCAGCCTACGAGCAGTACTTC

D gene: -
V gene: TRBV5-1
J gene: TRBJ1-3
clone size: few
CDR3 protein: CASSLFPRFRGNTIYF
CDR3 DNA: TGCGCCAGCAGCTTGTTTCCCAGGTTCCGTGGAAACACCATATATTTT

D gene: -
V gene: TRBV28
J gene: TRBJ1-1
clone size: few
CDR3 protein: CATLRGYTEAFF
CDR3 DNA: TGTGCCACCCTGCGGGGGTACACTGAAGCTTTCTTT

D gene: -
V gene: TRBV7-6
J gene: TRBJ1-2
clone size: few
CDR3 protein: CASSPNTGAEGYTF
CDR3 DNA: TGTGCCAGCAGCCCCAATACAGGAGCGGAGGGCTACACCTTC

D gene: TRBD1
V gene: TRBV12-3/TRBV12-4
J gene: TRBJ2-4
clone size: few
CDR3 protein: CASSGTGRNIQYF
CDR3 DNA: TGTGCCAGCAGCGGGACAGGGCGGAACATTCAGTACTTC

D gene: -
V gene: TRBV5-1
J gene: TRBJ2-5
clone size: -
CDR3 protein: CAGRVVAGSEETQYF
CDR3 DNA: TGCGCCGGCAGGGTTGTGGCGGGGTCGGAAGAGACCCAGTACTTC

D gene: -
V gene: TRBV20-1
J gene: TRBJ2-5
clone size: -
CDR3 protein: CSVLGSSETQYF
CDR3 DNA: TGCAGTGTCCTAGGGAGTTCGGAGACCCAGTACTTC

D gene: TRBD1
V gene: TRBV10-3
J gene: TRBJ1-4
clone size: -
CDR3 protein: CAIQGQGNEKLFF
CDR3 DNA: TGTGCCATCCAGGGACAGGGAAATGAAAAACTGTTTTTT

D gene: TRBD2
V gene: TRBV3-1
J gene: TRBJ2-2
clone size: few
CDR3 protein: CASSLQRGGHRAGELFF
CDR3 DNA: TGTGCCAGCAGCCTTCAGCGGGGGGGCCATCGGGCCGGGGAGCTGTTTTTT

D gene: TRBD1
V gene: TRBV7-2
J gene: TRBJ1-5
clone size: -
CDR3 protein: CASSLTDRALYQPQHF
CDR3 DNA: TGTGCCAGCAGCCTCACCGACAGGGCATTGTATCAGCCCCAGCATTTT

D gene: TRBD2
V gene: TRBV3-1
J gene: TRBJ2-4
clone size: few
CDR3 protein: CASSQEYQRSGRAKNIQYF
CDR3 DNA: TGTGCCAGCAGCCAAGAGTATCAGAGAAGCGGGAGGGCCAAAAACATTCAGTACTTC

D gene: -
V gene: TRBV4-2
J gene: TRBJ2-4
clone size: -
CDR3 protein: CASSQEGKSRAKNIQYF
CDR3 DNA: TGTGCCAGCAGCCAAGAGGGCAAAAGTCGGGCCAAAAACATTCAGTACTTC

D gene: -
V gene: TRBV12-3/TRBV12-4
J gene: TRBJ2-5
clone size: -
CDR3 protein: CASLMGGQETQYF
CDR3 DNA: TGTGCCAGCCTTATGGGGGGACAAGAGACCCAGTACTTC

D gene: -
V gene: TRBV5-6
J gene: TRBJ1-2
clone size: -
CDR3 protein: CASSLGHSGTRNYGYTF
CDR3 DNA: TGTGCCAGCAGCTTGGGACACTCCGGGACGCGGAACTATGGCTACACCTTC

D gene: TRBD1
V gene: TRBV4-1
J gene: TRBJ1-1
clone size: -
CDR3 protein: CASSQGLDRETEAFF
CDR3 DNA: TGCGCCAGCAGCCAAGGGTTAGACAGGGAAACTGAAGCTTTCTTT

D gene: TRBD2
V gene: TRBV9
J gene: TRBJ2-3
clone size: -
CDR3 protein: CASSVSTSGGVADTQYF
CDR3 DNA: TGTGCCAGCAGCGTTTCGACTAGCGGGGGGGTTGCCGATACGCAGTATTTT

D gene: -
V gene: TRBV7-9
J gene: TRBJ1-4
clone size: few
CDR3 protein: CASSPPSVEWVNEKLFF
CDR3 DNA: TGTGCCAGCAGCCCTCCGAGCGTGGAGTGGGTTAATGAAAAACTGTTTTTT

D gene: TRBD1
V gene: TRBV2
J gene: TRBJ1-4
clone size: -
CDR3 protein: CASSDARDSNEKLFF
CDR3 DNA: TGTGCCAGCAGTGATGCGCGGGACAGTAATGAAAAACTGTTTTTT

D gene: -
V gene: TRBV29-1
J gene: TRBJ1-2
clone size: -
CDR3 protein: CSVEGDPPRDGYTF
CDR3 DNA: TGCAGCGTTGAAGGGGACCCTCCTCGGGATGGCTACACCTTC

D gene: -
V gene: TRBV12-3/TRBV12-4
J gene: TRBJ2-7
clone size: few
CDR3 protein: CASSLRRLGEQYF
CDR3 DNA: TGTGCCAGCAGTTTAAGAAGGCTGGGGGAGCAGTACTTC

D gene: -
V gene: TRBV5-1
J gene: TRBJ2-2
clone size: few
CDR3 protein: CASRATQGTGELFF
CDR3 DNA: TGCGCCAGCAGGGCCACTCAGGGTACCGGGGAGCTGTTTTTT